The T cell receptor (beta chain) under discussion was sequenced for a study of cytomegalovirus exposure and HLA in healthy donors (dated by TCRdb to the late 2010s). About the study as a whole: The approximately 710 repertoires of the first cohort and the 95 to 150 validation repertoires were produced on the same platform, according to a later analysis. To predict cytomegalovirus infection status, the study brought together high-throughput TCR immunosequencing, statistical association of individual TCRs with disease status, and machine learning. The study aimed to test whether cataloging public T cell receptors could reveal signatures of past pathogen exposure. Along with the roughly 670-subject first cohort, a separate validation cohort of over 90 different subjects was used. Study-wide conclusions, independent of this receptor: Across donors, most TCR sequences were observed very rarely, whereas some public TCRs were present in many individuals. The authors suggested that the approach could potentially be extended to other disease states and immunological phenotypes. Subsequent analysis determined that TCRs grouped into clusters in the first cohort also showed a tendency toward co-occurrence across the roughly 130 validation repertoires, and approximately 93% of cluster scores exceeded 0. In the study, some 180 TCR beta chains were listed as associated with cytomegalovirus. The validation cohort had no HLA typing available for a later analysis, so co-occurrence within that cohort was assessed over all 120 or so repertoires. A few of the identified cytomegalovirus-associated TCR beta chains were confirmed in vitro to be specific for cytomegalovirus antigens. The classifier was reported to diagnose cytomegalovirus status with high specificity and sensitivity in both the original and validation cohorts.

This clone showed up just once. Its antigen is currently not known. No quality values exist for individual bases; no much larger clone is one base distant. CDR1 and CDR2, looked up from the germline V gene (reference sequence), are SEHNR and FQNEAQ. V is clipped by 3 bases and J by 4 bases, and the sequence between their germline boundaries is 8 bases long. Taken from cysteine to phenylalanine, the CDR3 has 13 residues. Just CDR3 DNA is preserved here, 39 bases in frame from base 1. The library was made by the immunoSEQ multiplex PCR assay. In the paper's pipeline: A statistical classification framework was developed to diagnose cytomegalovirus status using the catalog of TCR beta chain sequences. TCRdb obtained this table from immuneACCESS and retained in-frame rearrangements with V and J assigned. These tables miss some clones; where compared with another copy, unresolved V genes account for less than half of the shortfall, and the remainder is unexplained. The D gene and trimming were derived from the DNA, and the V and J assignments and clone size from that table. A total of under 50,000 clones appear in this sample, over 85% of them only once. The leading ten clones occupy around 8% of the sample.

Donors formed part of the validation cohort, which comprised 120 subjects and was distinct from the first cohort of over 500 subjects. The clonotype was recovered from a woman aged 18-30 years in good health and CMV-seropositive. The rearranged segments are TRBV7-9 and TRBJ2-3; TRBD2 is possibly the D segment (5 matching bases). Specimen: PBMCs. The base sequence is TGTGCCAGCAGCTTTAAGGAGGCAGATACGCAGTATTTT. The encoded protein is CASSFKEADTQYF.